Following are 25 T cell receptor beta chains from one sample sequenced in a study of blood T cell repertoires in COVID-19. Profiled with immunoSEQ multiplex PCR; TCRdb holds only in-frame clones, not every one. The sample includes about 200,000 clones, around 85% seen only once; the top ten take roughly 0.69%. The sequenced material came from peripheral blood. Source of these receptors: a man between 35 and 55 years old with acute or convalescent COVID-19.

The chain uses TRBV5-8 and TRBJ1-2, with TRBD1 identical over 11 bases. The CDR3 runs to 17 residues. V shed 5 bases and J 4 bases; nucleotides not matched to a gene: 13. Looked up from germline, CDR1 is SGHTS and CDR2 is YDEGEE. The CDR3 protein is CASSWTFGQGASYGYTF. DNA for the CDR3: TGTGCCAGCAGTTGGACTTTCGGACAGGGGGCAAGCTATGGCTACACCTTC.

The J gene is TRBJ2-6, the V gene TRBV19; D possibly corresponds to TRBD2 (5 bases). The ends were cut back, 3 bases at V and 2 bases at J, with 8 bases in the middle. The length of the CDR3 is 15 residues. Germline V gives CDR1 LNHDA, CDR2 SQIVND (reference sequence). The CDR3 DNA is TGTGCCAGTAGTATGGGAGTTCCTGGGGCCAACGTCCTGACTTTC. This sequence encodes CASSMGVPGANVLTF.

The J gene is TRBJ2-1, the V gene TRBV5-1; 8 positions agree with TRBD1. This CDR3 region has 15 residues. Losses at the gene ends were 4 bases for V and 4 bases for J; bases not matched to a gene: 7. Germline CDR1 is SGHRS and CDR2 is YFSETQ. The CDR3 bases are TGCGCCAGCAGCACCGGACAGGGATCATACAATGAGCAGTTCTTC. Translated, it gives CASSTGQGSYNEQFF.

This clone was recorded a few times. V usage is TRBV2 and J usage is TRBJ1-1; no reliable D call. V was clipped by 4 bases and J by 2 bases, with 8 bases between them. The CDR3 covers 13 residues. Germline CDR1 reads SNHLY; CDR2 reads FYNNEI. The CDR3 here is CASSGPLNTEAFF. For the CDR3, the DNA is TGTGCCAGCAGTGGGCCGTTAAACACTGAAGCTTTCTTT.

This chain links TRBV19 with TRBJ1-5; tentative D call: TRBD1 (6 bases). Germline V gene sequence: CDR1 LNHDA, CDR2 SQIVND (reference sequence). The CDR3 is made up of 15 amino acids. Trimming pared 9 bases from V and 8 bases from J, leaving 23 bases between. The CDR3 reads CASRYGDTPNKPQHF. The CDR3 coding sequence is TGTGCCAGCCGTTACGGGGACACCCCGAATAAGCCCCAGCATTTT.

This clone was recorded a few times. The chain has TRBV4-3 and TRBJ1-2; TRBD1 agrees at 8 bases. With 2 bases clipped from V and 2 bases from J, the junction kept 4 bases outside the gene matches. The CDR3 spans 15 residues. Germline assignment: CDR1 LGHNA and CDR2 YSLEER. The CDR3 sequence is CASSQNRGENYGYTF. As DNA, the CDR3 is TGCGCCAGCAGCCAAAACAGGGGGGAAAACTATGGCTACACCTTC.

CDR3 sequence: CASSRPGLAGGRDEQFF. The CDR3 DNA reads TGTGCCAGCAGCCGACCGGGACTAGCGGGAGGACGGGATGAGCAGTTCTTC. The chain carries TRBV14 and TRBJ2-1; 15 bases agree with TRBD2. With V trimmed by 4 bases and J by 8 bases, 9 bases remained unmatched. CDR3 size: 17 residues. Germline assignment: CDR1 SGHDN and CDR2 FVKESK.

The chain has TRBV24-1 and TRBJ2-5, with D perhaps TRBD1 (6 bases). Germline CDR1 reads KGHDR; CDR2 reads SFDVKD. The V end lost 5 bases, the J end lost 3 bases, and 9 bases lay between the germline ends. The CDR3 runs to 13 residues. This chain's CDR3 is CATSVGHEETQYF. CDR3 sequence (DNA): TGTGCCACCAGTGTGGGACACGAAGAGACCCAGTACTTC.

This rearrangement joins TRBV9 to TRBJ2-5, with D perhaps TRBD1 (6 bases). This CDR3 contains 14 residues. CDR1 is SGDLS and CDR2 is YYNGEE in the germline V gene. Trimming cost V 4 bases and J 0 bases, with 10 bases left between them. In DNA, the CDR3 is TGTGCCAGCAGCACAGGGACGTACCAAGAGACCCAGTACTTC. Its translation: CASSTGTYQETQYF.

The rearrangement uses TRBV13 and TRBJ1-4; D uncertain. V gave up 4 bases and J gave up 10 bases, with 10 bases separating them. This CDR3 is 12 amino acids long. The germline CDR1 and CDR2 sequences are PRHDT and FYEKMQ (reference sequence). The CDR3 nucleotides read TGTGCCAGCAGCTACCCCGAGGGAAAACTGTTTTTT. This sequence encodes CASSYPEGKLFF.

The rearrangement uses TRBV4-2 and TRBJ2-3, with TRBD2 matching over 7 bases. Unmatched junction bases numbered 8, after V lost 4 bases and J lost 7 bases. Per germline, CDR1 LGHNA and CDR2 YNFKEQ. The CDR3 has 14 residues. CDR3 region: CASSLERGGNTQYF. The CDR3 DNA reads TGTGCCAGCAGCCTCGAGCGGGGTGGGAATACGCAGTATTTT.

The rearrangement links TRBV21-1 to TRBJ2-3; TRBD1, the table's D call, lacks a check against the DNA. TRBV21-1 counts as a pseudogene. The CDR3 sequence is 14 residues long. This CDR3 reads CASSAQGFVDTQYF. CDR3 nucleotides: TGTGCCAGCAGCGCACAGGGGTTCGTAGATACGCAGTATTTT.

CDR3 DNA: TGTGCCAGCAGTGCAGGGACAGTTCGAGTGTTCTTC. Its protein product is CASSAGTVRVFF. The gene calls are TRBV2 and TRBJ2-1; 7 nucleotides agree with TRBD1. The junction had 9 bases not matched to a gene; V was cut back by 4 bases and J by 15 bases. CDR1 is SNHLY and CDR2 is FYNNEI in the germline V gene. The CDR3 sequence is 12 residues long.

The J gene is TRBJ2-1, the V gene TRBV5-1; TRBD2 matches 13 bases. Germline loops: CDR1 SGHRS, CDR2 YFSETQ. The CDR3 covers 21 residues. Trimming at V came to 4 bases and at J to 0 bases, leaving 16 bases not matched to a gene. DNA of the CDR3: TGCGCCAGCAGCGTCCCATCGGGACTAGCGGGATCTTTAAGCTCCTACAATGAGCAGTTCTTC. This codes for CASSVPSGLAGSLSSYNEQFF.

The gene calls are TRBV12-3 or TRBV12-4 and TRBJ2-1; no clear D gene. There are 12 residues in the CDR3. Between the trimmed V and J ends, which lost 0 bases and 8 bases, there was a span of 5 bases. The CDR3 spells CASSLAADEQFF. As DNA, the CDR3 is TGTGCCAGCAGTTTAGCGGCGGATGAGCAGTTCTTC.

With regard to this clone: Other DNA sequences of this sample code for an identical CDR3. This sequence joins TRBV7-9 and TRBJ1-6; D might be TRBD1 (6 bases). CDR1 is SEHNR and CDR2 is FQNEAQ in the germline V gene (reference sequence). The ends were cut back, 5 bases at V and 4 bases at J, with 15 bases in the middle. This CDR3 contains 16 residues. The CDR3 protein is CASSLGQGFYNSPLHF. The DNA for the CDR3 is TGTGCCAGCAGCCTCGGGCAGGGGTTTTATAATTCACCCCTCCACTTT.

This clone was found once. The V and J genes are TRBV6-5 and TRBJ2-5, with TRBD2 as a possible D gene (7 bases). This CDR3 contains 15 residues. V lost 8 bases and J 5 bases, leaving 21 bases between the germline ends. The germline V gene has CDR1 MNHEY and CDR2 SVGAGI. CDR3: CASSGEGGELETQYF. The CDR3, as DNA: TGTGCCAGCTCAGGGGAGGGGGGAGAACTGGAGACCCAGTACTTC.

The CDR3 DNA follows: TGTGCCAGCAGCTTAGACAGGGGGCGAAGAGAGCAGTACTTC. It yields the protein CASSLDRGRREQYF. The J gene is TRBJ2-7, the V gene TRBV7-8; 9 bases align to TRBD1. The CDR3 has 14 amino acids. Germline CDR1 and CDR2: SGHVS and FQNEAQ. The V segment lost 1 base and the J segment 7 bases; nucleotides outside the gene matches: 5.

The V and J genes are TRBV2 and TRBJ2-7; TRBD1 matches at 7 bases. The germline V gene encodes CDR1 SNHLY and CDR2 FYNNEI. The junction had 5 bases not matched to a gene; V was cut back by 10 bases and J by 5 bases. The CDR3 is made up of 11 amino acids. CDR3 protein: CANEQGNEQYF. The DNA of the CDR3 is TGTGCCAACGAACAGGGGAACGAGCAGTACTTC.

The V and J genes are TRBV19 and TRBJ2-4; maybe TRBD2 (5 bases). V dropped 4 bases and J dropped 9 bases, with 16 bases sitting between them. The CDR3 has 14 residues. In germline, CDR1 is LNHDA, CDR2 SQIVND (reference sequence). In DNA form, the CDR3 reads TGTGCCAGTAGTAGTACACCGAGGGTCGGCATTCAGTACTTC. It is translated as CASSSTPRVGIQYF.

This rearrangement joins TRBV7-9 to TRBJ2-7; tentative D call: TRBD1 (5 bases). Germline CDR1 reads SEHNR; CDR2 reads FQNEAQ (reference sequence). CDR3 length equals 14 residues. The germline V and J ends were trimmed by 3 bases and 4 bases, with 13 bases remaining between them. CDR3 nucleotides: TGTGCCAGCAGCTTTGCAGGGTACGCTTACGAGCAGTACTTC. Translating it yields CASSFAGYAYEQYF. The variable domain in full, completed from reference TRBV7-9 and TRBJ2-7, reads DTGVSQNPRHKITKRGQNVTFRCDPISEHNRLYWYRQTLGQGPEFLTYFQNEAQLEKSRLLSDRFSAERPKGSFSTLEIQRTEQGDSAMYLCASSFAGYAYEQYFGPGTRLTVT.

This CDR3 reads CASRSVPTEAFF. CDR3 nucleotides: TGTGCCAGCAGATCCGTCCCCACTGAAGCTTTCTTT. This sequence joins TRBV6-6 and TRBJ1-1; D uncertain. The CDR3 loop spans 12 amino acids. V was shortened by 6 bases and J by 4 bases, with 9 bases between the two germline ends. The germline V gene has CDR1 MNHNY and CDR2 SVGAGI (reference sequence).

V and J are TRBV27 and TRBJ1-2; possible D gene TRBD1, 5 bases. The germline V and J ends were trimmed by 5 bases and 4 bases, with 14 bases remaining between them. The length of the CDR3 is 14 residues. CDR1 MNHEY and CDR2 SMNVEV come from the germline V gene (reference sequence). CDR3 in DNA: TGTGCCAGCAGTGTTCGACAGACCTCCTATGGCTACACCTTC. It specifies CASSVRQTSYGYTF.

The genes are TRBV5-1 and TRBJ1-5; TRBD1 is a possible D gene (6 bases). V lost 4 bases, J lost 0 bases, and 23 bases lay in between. The CDR3 contains 19 residues. Per the germline V gene, CDR1 is SGHRS and CDR2 is YFSETQ. The CDR3 DNA reads as TGCGCCAGCAGCCATACGATCCAGGACAGTGCCGATAGCAATCAGCCCCAGCATTTT. Translation gives CASSHTIQDSADSNQPQHF.

V gene TRBV9 combines with J gene TRBJ1-5; 8 nucleotides line up with TRBD1. The CDR3 is 14 amino acids. Germline V gene data show CDR1 as SGDLS and CDR2 as YYNGEE. The trim removed 2 bases at V and 3 bases at J, leaving 1 base unmatched. CDR3 nucleotides: TGTGCCAGCAGCGTGACAGGGGTCAATCAGCCCCAGCATTTT. Its protein is CASSVTGVNQPQHF.